This T cell receptor beta chain originates from a study of CD8+ T cells in alopecia areata. Study-wide background: Tofacitinib dosing lasted 6 to 18 months, which was then followed by 6 months off drug.

Details on this clone: Its antigen remains unknown.

Specified treatment: oral pan-JAK inhibitor, 5-10 mg twice daily. As the sequencing template, cDNA was produced by extracting RNA and reverse transcribing it. Sequencing used immunoSEQ multiplex PCR; TCRdb keeps in-frame clones, though not all of them. The top ten clones hold around 16% of a sample with about 94,000 clones, more than 65% of them seen once. V was cut by 0 bases and J by 0 bases, with 6 bases left in between. Germline CDR1 reads SGHDT; CDR2 reads YYEEEE. The CDR3 covers 14 residues. Study-level results: Because one nonresponder was included, the link of baseline CD8+ expansion to response is considered uncertain.

The source of this sequence is a human donor with alopecia areata. The source was CD8+ T cells sorted from blood, collected at approximately week 44, from a patient treated with tofacitinib. The genes are TRBV5-6 and TRBJ1-1; D gene uncertain. The CDR3 region has the DNA TGTGCCAGCAGCTTGGTCCGGATGAACACTGAAGCTTTCTTT. This codes for CASSLVRMNTEAFF.